This T cell receptor (beta chain) originates from a study of blood T cell repertoires in COVID-19. Seattle participants joined during active infection and were tracked over time. Authors' data handling: Amplification of reference gene primers provided the estimated nucleated cell counts. Sequencing used immunoSEQ multiplex PCR; TCRdb keeps in-frame clones, though not all of them. V and J calls plus clone size are reproduced from that table; the DNA served to infer D and trimming. The profile covers 250,000 or so clones, with around nine tenths appearing a single time and around 5% taken by the ten largest. CDR3 length: 13 residues. The germline V gene has CDR1 SGHNT and CDR2 YYREEE (reference sequence). The trim removed 4 bases at V and 6 bases at J, leaving 3 bases unmatched.

Specimen: peripheral blood. The rearrangement joins TRBV5-4 to TRBJ1-1; 10 positions match TRBD1. The clonotype originates from an older woman with COVID-19, enrolled during active disease. The CDR3 protein is CASSVTGGAEAFF. For the CDR3, the DNA is TGTGCCAGCAGCGTGACAGGGGGCGCTGAAGCTTTCTTT. Using reference TRBV5-4 and TRBJ1-1 for the parts outside the CDR3, the full variable domain is ETGVTQSPTHLIKTRGQQVTLRCSSQSGHNTVSWYQQALGQGPQFIFQYYREEENGRGNFPPRFSGLQFPNYSSELNVNALELDDSALYLCASSVTGGAEAFFGQGTRLTVV.